One sample yielded the 14 T cell receptor beta chains listed below, sequenced in a study of T cells in Graves' hyperthyroidism and ophthalmopathy. TCR beta CDR3 regions were amplified from RNA. A first-round RT-PCR of the TCR CDR3 used the HTBI primer set. TCRdb reanalysed the multiplex PCR reads using MiXCR and keeps one entry per CDR3 protein. The sample yields about 640,000 distinct CDR3 sequences, roughly 14% seen once. The material sequenced was blood. The receptors come from a woman in her forties or fifties with Graves' ophthalmopathy.

This clonotype appeared many times. The CDR3 nucleotides read TGTGCCAGCTCACCACGAGCTAGCGGGAGTAATACCGGGGAGCTGTTTTTT. Translated: CASSPRASGSNTGELFF. This sequence joins TRBV18 and TRBJ2-2; 10 bases line up with TRBD2. The CDR3 contains 17 residues. Germline V gives CDR1 KGHSH, CDR2 LQKENI. With 1 base clipped from V and 5 bases from J, the junction kept 7 bases outside the gene matches.

This sequence joins TRBV27 and TRBJ1-5; no definite D call. The CDR3 runs to 13 residues. Germline-derived CDR1 and CDR2 are MNHEY and SMNVEV (reference sequence). The ends were cut back, 5 bases at V and 4 bases at J, with 9 bases in the middle. CDR3 sequence reads: CASSREINQPQHF. The CDR3 bases are TGTGCCAGCAGTAGGGAGATTAATCAGCCCCAGCATTTT.

V gene TRBV19 combines with J gene TRBJ1-5; TRBD1 matches at 7 bases. Unmatched junction bases numbered 10, after V lost 4 bases and J lost 7 bases. CDR3 length equals 15 residues. Per the germline V gene, CDR1 is LNHDA and CDR2 is SQIVND (reference sequence). The DNA for the CDR3 is TGTGCCAGTAGTACGACAGGGCCGAGGGGACAGCCCCAGCATTTT. Amino acid sequence: CASSTTGPRGQPQHF.

This clonotype was counted ten times or more. This CDR3 reads CASSRGSGTDTQYF. The CDR3 DNA sequence: TGTGCCAGCAGTAGGGGTTCCGGGACAGATACGCAGTATTTT. The chain links TRBV12-3 or TRBV12-4 to TRBJ2-3; D is possibly TRBD1 (5 bases). Trimming took off 5 bases at V and 3 bases at J, with 12 bases between the two ends. This CDR3 spans 14 amino acids.

The CDR3 is CSAEDRGLAGTYEQYF. The CDR3 DNA is TGCAGTGCCGAGGACAGGGGACTAGCGGGAACCTACGAGCAGTACTTC. The V gene is TRBV20-1, the J gene TRBJ2-7, with 13 bases matching TRBD2. V was clipped by 6 bases and J by 2 bases; unmatched bases: 10. This CDR3 contains 16 residues. Germline V CDR1 and CDR2: DFQATT, SNEGSKA (reference sequence).

The chain couples TRBV7-3 to TRBJ1-3, with TRBD1 as a possible D gene (5 bases). The CDR3 spans 17 residues. Trimming shortened V by 5 bases and J by 0 bases, and 17 bases separated the two germline ends. Germline V CDR1 and CDR2: SGHTA, FQGTGA. CDR3 sequence (DNA): TGTGCCAGCAGCCCGACTCCGGGACTCCCCTCTGGAAACACCATATATTTT. Protein sequence: CASSPTPGLPSGNTIYF.

V and J are TRBV19 and TRBJ2-3; 9 bases match TRBD2. The ends lost 10 bases at V and 4 bases at J; junction bases unmatched: 12. The CDR3 totals 15 residues. Germline V gene sequence: CDR1 LNHDA, CDR2 SQIVND (reference sequence). The CDR3 loop reads CATTETGTSSDTQYF. CDR3 DNA sequence: TGTGCCACTACCGAGACCGGGACTAGCTCAGATACGCAGTATTTT.

Turning to this clonotype: One end of the junction fails to match germline, which may point to a read error. The V call is TRBV10-2, the J call TRBJ1-6; D may be TRBD1 (5 bases). The length of the CDR3 is 15 residues. The germline CDR1 and CDR2 sequences are WSHSY and SAAADI. This CDR3 is CASSYQGSYNSSLHF. The CDR3 region has the DNA TGTGCCAGCAGTTACCAGGGCTCCTATAATTCATCCCTCCACTTT.

There are a few counts of this clonotype. This chain joins TRBV18 and TRBJ2-2, with 14 nucleotides matching TRBD2. Germline-derived CDR1 and CDR2 are KGHSH and LQKENI. The CDR3 loop spans 17 amino acids. Losses at the gene ends were 2 bases for V and 5 bases for J; bases not matched to a gene: 4. DNA of the CDR3: TGTGCCAGCTCACCAGGGACTAGCGGGAGAGCGACCGGGGAGCTGTTTTTT. It yields the protein CASSPGTSGRATGELFF.

The J gene is TRBJ2-2, the V gene TRBV18, with 9 bases fitting TRBD1. Germline V gene data show CDR1 as KGHSH and CDR2 as LQKENI. This CDR3 has 16 residues. J was trimmed by 3 bases and V by 5 bases; bases with no gene match: 7. This CDR3 reads CASSAGQGVDTGELFF. The CDR3 DNA follows: TGTGCCAGCTCAGCGGGACAGGGAGTCGACACCGGGGAGCTGTTTTTT.

This clonotype was seen more than once but under ten times. This chain's CDR3 is CASSFGAGGNTIYF. CDR3 nucleotide sequence: TGTGCCAGCAGCTTTGGCGCAGGTGGAAACACCATATATTTT. V usage is TRBV7-2 and J usage is TRBJ1-3; unclear D gene. CDR1 and CDR2 (germline): SGHTA, FQGNSA. The CDR3 spans 14 residues. V was cut by 3 bases and J by 3 bases, with 9 bases left in between.

This clonotype was counted many times. J is TRBJ2-1 and V is TRBV20-1; D not resolved. There are 14 residues in the CDR3. The germline gives CDR1 DFQATT, CDR2 SNEGSKA (reference sequence). Trimming removed 2 bases from V and 3 bases from J, with 11 bases in between. CDR3 loop: CSARKGSGYNEQFF. The CDR3 DNA sequence: TGCAGTGCTAGAAAGGGATCTGGCTACAATGAGCAGTTCTTC.

The J gene is TRBJ2-7, the V gene TRBV5-1; no firm D call. The V and J ends lost 0 bases and 2 bases respectively, with 12 bases between them. The CDR3 runs 15 residues. The V gene's germline CDR1 is SGHRS and CDR2 YFSETQ. In nucleotides, the CDR3 is TGCGCCAGCAGCTTGGATGTGGCCGCCCCCTACGAGCAGTACTTC. Translating it yields CASSLDVAAPYEQYF.

In the case of this clonotype: Since a much larger clone is just one base distant, this may be a read error. The rearrangement uses TRBV28 and TRBJ2-2; D gene uncertain. V lost 5 bases to trimming and J lost 7 bases, with 20 bases between them. CDR1 and CDR2 from the germline V gene are MDHEN and SYDVKM. The CDR3 runs 16 residues. CDR3 bases: TGTGCCAGCAGTCATACGGTAGACTCGACGATCGGGGAGCTGTTTTTT. This codes for CASSHTVDSTIGELFF.